These T cell receptor beta chains were read from a single sample in a study of graft-versus-host responses after intestinal transplantation. The data were produced by immunoSEQ multiplex PCR, yet TCRdb's version contains in-frame clones alone and is incomplete. The sample lists around 130,000 clones; around 90% were seen once. Antigen specificity for these receptors is unknown. Sequences were derived from unstimulated CD4+ T cells sorted from spleen or lymph node cells, sampled before intestinal transplant. Receptors were obtained from a human donor who received an intestinal transplant. CDR3s include the opening cysteine and the closing phenylalanine or tryptophan. D genes are given only for firm matches. For some rows the clone size is stated as once, few or many, or as a class when expanded; others skip it.

NA,NA,TRBV2,TRBJ1-6,TGTGCCAGCAGTTTTGACAGATCGGGATCCTATAATTCACCCCTCCACTTT,CASSFDRSGSYNSPLHF
once,TRBD1,TRBV11-2,TRBJ2-7,TGTGCCAGCAGCCGGACAGGGGATACCTCCTACGAGCAGTACTTC,CASSRTGDTSYEQYF
once,NA,TRBV6-5,TRBJ1-1,TGTGCCAGCAGTTACCAGGTGAACACTGAAGCTTTCTTT,CASSYQVNTEAFF
NA,TRBD1,TRBV7-2,TRBJ1-5,TGTGCCAGCAGCTTATGGGGACAGGGGAATCAGCCCCAGCATTTT,CASSLWGQGNQPQHF
NA,NA,TRBV18,TRBJ1-6,TGTGCCAGCTCAGTAGGGGACTATAATTCACCCCTCCACTTT,CASSVGDYNSPLHF
NA,NA,TRBV6-1,TRBJ2-7,TGTGCCAGCAGCCTCCTGTGGCCTCACGAGCAGTACTTC,CASSLLWPHEQYF
once,NA,TRBV7-9,TRBJ2-6,TGTGCCAGCAGCTTAGCTGGGGCCAACGTCCTGACTTTC,CASSLAGANVLTF
NA,TRBD1,TRBV7-9,TRBJ2-7,TGTGCCAGCAGCCGGACAGGAGGCGAGCAGTACTTC,CASSRTGGEQYF
NA,TRBD1,TRBV11-3,TRBJ1-2,TGTGCCAGCAGCTTAGAAGCCAGGGGGCTGACTAACTATGGCTACACCTTC,CASSLEARGLTNYGYTF
NA,NA,TRBV4-2,TRBJ1-3,TGTGCCAGCAGCCAGGCGGGCGGGGGGTTAAATCGGAACACCATATATTTT,CASSQAGGGLNRNTIYF
NA,NA,TRBV9,TRBJ1-4,TGTGCCAGCAGCCCGGGCGGGGGAGAAAAACTGTTTTTT,CASSPGGGEKLFF
NA,NA,TRBV18,TRBJ2-1,TGTGCCAGCTCACCAAGCTACAATGAGCAGTTCTTC,CASSPSYNEQFF